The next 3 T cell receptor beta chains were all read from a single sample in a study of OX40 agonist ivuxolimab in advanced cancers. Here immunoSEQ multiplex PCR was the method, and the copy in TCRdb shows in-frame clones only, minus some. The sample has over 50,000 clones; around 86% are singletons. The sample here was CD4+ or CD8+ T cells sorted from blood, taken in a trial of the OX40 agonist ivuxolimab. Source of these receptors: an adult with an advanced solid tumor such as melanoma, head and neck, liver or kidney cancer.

In DNA, the CDR3 is TGTGCCAGCAGCCCTGACAACTATGGCTACACCTTC. This translates into CASSPDNYGYTF. The genes are TRBV11-2 and TRBJ1-2; D is undetermined. CDR3 size: 12 residues. Trimming stripped 5 bases from V and 2 bases from J, with 6 bases between. The germline V gene encodes CDR1 SGHAT and CDR2 FQNNGV.

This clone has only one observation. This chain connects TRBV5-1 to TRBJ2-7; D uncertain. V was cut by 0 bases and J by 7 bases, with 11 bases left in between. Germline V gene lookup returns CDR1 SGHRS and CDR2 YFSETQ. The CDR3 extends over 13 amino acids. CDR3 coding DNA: TGCGCCAGCAGCTTGGGCCCCCCCTTTGAGCAGTACTTC. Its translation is CASSLGPPFEQYF.

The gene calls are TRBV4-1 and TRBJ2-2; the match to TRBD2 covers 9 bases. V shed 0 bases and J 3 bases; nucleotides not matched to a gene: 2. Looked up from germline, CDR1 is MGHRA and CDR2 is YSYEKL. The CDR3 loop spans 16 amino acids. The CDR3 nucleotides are TGCGCCAGCAGCCAAGATTTAGCGGGAGACACCGGGGAGCTGTTTTTT. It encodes CASSQDLAGDTGELFF.